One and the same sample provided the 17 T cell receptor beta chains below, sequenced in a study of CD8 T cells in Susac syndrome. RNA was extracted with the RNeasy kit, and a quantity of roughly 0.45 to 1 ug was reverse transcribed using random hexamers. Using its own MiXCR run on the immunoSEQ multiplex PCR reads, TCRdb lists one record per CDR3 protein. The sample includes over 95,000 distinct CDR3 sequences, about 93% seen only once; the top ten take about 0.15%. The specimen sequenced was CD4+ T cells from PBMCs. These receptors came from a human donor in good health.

CDR3 loop: CSARGVVQASTDTQYF. The CDR3 DNA follows: TGCAGTGCTAGGGGCGTGGTGCAAGCTAGCACAGATACGCAGTATTTT. This sequence joins TRBV20-1 and TRBJ2-3; no reliable D call. V was pared by 3 bases and J by 0 bases, with 16 bases between. Germline V CDR1 and CDR2: DFQATT, SNEGSKA (reference sequence). The CDR3 totals 16 residues.

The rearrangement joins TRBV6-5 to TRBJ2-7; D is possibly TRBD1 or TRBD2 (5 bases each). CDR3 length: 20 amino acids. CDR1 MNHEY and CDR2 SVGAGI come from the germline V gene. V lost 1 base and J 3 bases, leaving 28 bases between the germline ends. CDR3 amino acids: CASSYFGPGRTLRAHYEQYF. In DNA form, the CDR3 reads TGTGCCAGCAGTTACTTTGGCCCGGGACGAACTCTACGAGCCCACTACGAGCAGTACTTC.

DNA for the CDR3: TGTGCCAGCAGCCAAGCGGGGTCGGATTCACCCCTCCACTTT. The encoded protein is CASSQAGSDSPLHF. The V call is TRBV3-1, the J call TRBJ1-6; D is unresolved. Trimming pared 1 base from V and 8 bases from J, leaving 9 bases between. Germline V gene sequence: CDR1 LGHDT, CDR2 YNNKEL (reference sequence). The CDR3 sequence is 14 residues long.

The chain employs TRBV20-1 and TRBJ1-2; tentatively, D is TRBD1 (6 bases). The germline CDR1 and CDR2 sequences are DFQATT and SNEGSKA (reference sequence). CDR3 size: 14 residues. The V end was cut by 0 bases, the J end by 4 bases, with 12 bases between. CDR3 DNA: TGCAGTGCTAGAGAAAACAGGGCGCCCTATGGCTACACCTTC. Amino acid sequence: CSARENRAPYGYTF.

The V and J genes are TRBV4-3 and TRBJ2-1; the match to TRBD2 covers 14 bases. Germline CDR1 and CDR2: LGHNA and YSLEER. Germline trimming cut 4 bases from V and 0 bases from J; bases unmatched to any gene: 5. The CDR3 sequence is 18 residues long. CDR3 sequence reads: CASSPGTSGSNSYNEQFF. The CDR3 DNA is TGCGCCAGCAGCCCAGGGACTAGCGGGAGTAACTCCTACAATGAGCAGTTCTTC.

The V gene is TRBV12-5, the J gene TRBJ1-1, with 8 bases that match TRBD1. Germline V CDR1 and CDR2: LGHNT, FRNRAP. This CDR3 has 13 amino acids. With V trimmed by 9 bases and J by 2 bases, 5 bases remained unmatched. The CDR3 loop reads CASRQGLNTEAFF. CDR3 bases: TGTGCTAGCCGACAGGGGTTAAACACTGAAGCTTTCTTT.

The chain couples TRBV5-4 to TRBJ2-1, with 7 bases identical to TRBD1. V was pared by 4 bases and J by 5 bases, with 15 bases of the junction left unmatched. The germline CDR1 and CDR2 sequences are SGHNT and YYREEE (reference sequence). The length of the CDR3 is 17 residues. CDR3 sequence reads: CASSPGDRRGRNNEQFF. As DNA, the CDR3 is TGTGCCAGCAGCCCAGGCGACAGAAGGGGGCGTAACAATGAGCAGTTCTTC.

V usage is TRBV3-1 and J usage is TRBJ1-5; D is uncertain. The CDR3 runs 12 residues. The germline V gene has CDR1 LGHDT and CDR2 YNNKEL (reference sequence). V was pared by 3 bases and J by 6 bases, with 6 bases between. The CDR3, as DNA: TGTGCCAGCAGCCATTCGGGTCAGCCCCAGCATTTT. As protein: CASSHSGQPQHF.

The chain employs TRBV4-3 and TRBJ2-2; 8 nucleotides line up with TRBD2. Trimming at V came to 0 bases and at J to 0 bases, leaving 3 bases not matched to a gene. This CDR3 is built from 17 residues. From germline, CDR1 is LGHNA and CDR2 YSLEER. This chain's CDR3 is CASSQETGGTNTGELFF. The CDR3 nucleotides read TGCGCCAGCAGCCAAGAAACGGGGGGGACGAACACCGGGGAGCTGTTTTTT.

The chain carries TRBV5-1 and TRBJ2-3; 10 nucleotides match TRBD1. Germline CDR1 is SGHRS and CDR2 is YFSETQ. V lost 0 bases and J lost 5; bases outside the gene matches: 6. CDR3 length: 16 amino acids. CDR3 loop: CASSLGQGARGDTQYF. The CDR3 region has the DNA TGCGCCAGCAGCTTGGGACAGGGGGCGCGCGGAGATACGCAGTATTTT.

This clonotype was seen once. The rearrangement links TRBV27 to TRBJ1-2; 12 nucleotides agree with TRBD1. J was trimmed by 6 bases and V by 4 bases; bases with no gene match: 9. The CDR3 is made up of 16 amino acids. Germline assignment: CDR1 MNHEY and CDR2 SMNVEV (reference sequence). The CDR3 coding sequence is TGTGCCAGCAGTTCCCGAGGGACAGGGGGCCTTCATGGCTACACCTTC. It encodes CASSSRGTGGLHGYTF.

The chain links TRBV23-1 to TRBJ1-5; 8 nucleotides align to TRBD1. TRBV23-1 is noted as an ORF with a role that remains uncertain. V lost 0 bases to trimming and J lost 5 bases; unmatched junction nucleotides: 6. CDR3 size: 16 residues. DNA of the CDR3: TGCGCCAGCAGTCAATCGGGGGCGACAGGGGATCAGCCCCAGCATTTT. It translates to CASSQSGATGDQPQHF.

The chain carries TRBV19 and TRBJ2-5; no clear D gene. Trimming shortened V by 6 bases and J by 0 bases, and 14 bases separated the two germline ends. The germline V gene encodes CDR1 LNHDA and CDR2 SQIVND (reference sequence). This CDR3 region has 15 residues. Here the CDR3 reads CASSPRTGHQETQYF. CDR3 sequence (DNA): TGTGCCAGTAGCCCCAGGACGGGCCACCAAGAGACCCAGTACTTC. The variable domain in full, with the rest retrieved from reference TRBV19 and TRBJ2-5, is DGGITQSPKYLFRKEGQNVTLSCEQNLNHDAMYWYRQDPGQGLRLIYYSQIVNDFQKGDIAEGYSVSREKKESFPLTVTSAQKNPTAFYLCASSPRTGHQETQYFGPGTRLLVL.

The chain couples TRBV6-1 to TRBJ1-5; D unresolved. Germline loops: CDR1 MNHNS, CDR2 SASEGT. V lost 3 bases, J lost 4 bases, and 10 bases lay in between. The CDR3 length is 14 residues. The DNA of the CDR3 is TGTGCCAGCAGTGATGGGAAGGGAAATCAGCCCCAGCATTTT. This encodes CASSDGKGNQPQHF.

The CDR3: CASSDPGQVPSDTQYF. In nucleotides, the CDR3 is TGTGCCAGCAGTGACCCTGGACAGGTTCCCTCAGATACGCAGTATTTT. V is TRBV25-1 and J is TRBJ2-3, with 7 positions matching TRBD1. The CDR3 loop spans 16 amino acids. Germline-derived CDR1 and CDR2 are MGHDK and SYGVNS. The V segment lost 3 bases and the J segment 4 bases; nucleotides outside the gene matches: 10.

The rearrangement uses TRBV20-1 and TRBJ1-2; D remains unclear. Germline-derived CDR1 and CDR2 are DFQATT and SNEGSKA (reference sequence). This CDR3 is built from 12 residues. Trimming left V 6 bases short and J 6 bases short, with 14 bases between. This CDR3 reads CSAKETSHGYTF. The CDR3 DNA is TGCAGTGCCAAAGAGACCTCCCATGGCTACACCTTC.

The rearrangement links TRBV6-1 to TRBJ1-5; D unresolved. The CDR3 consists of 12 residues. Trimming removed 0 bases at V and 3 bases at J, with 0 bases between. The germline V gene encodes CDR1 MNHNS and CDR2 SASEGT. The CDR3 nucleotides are TGTGCCAGCAGTGAAGCCAATCAGCCCCAGCATTTT. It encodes CASSEANQPQHF.